The next 17 T cell receptor beta chains were all read from a single sample in a study of CD8 T cells in ankylosing spondylitis. TCRdb called the 5' RACE reads again in MiXCR, with one record for every CDR3 protein. Among about 200,000 distinct CDR3 sequences listed, about 13% were seen once. The sequenced material came from blood, either unsorted or a sorted T cell fraction (not recorded which). The receptors stem from a male donor with ankylosing spondylitis or in good health (not recorded which).

The chain employs TRBV5-6 and TRBJ2-7; D tentatively reads TRBD1 or TRBD2 (5 bases each). The CDR3 is 15 amino acids. V lost 2 bases and J lost 3, with 15 bases in between. Germline V CDR1 and CDR2: SGHDT, YYEEEE. CDR3 in amino acids: CASSFGAGTFYEQYF. DNA for the CDR3: TGTGCCAGCAGCTTCGGGGCAGGGACCTTCTACGAGCAGTACTTC.

This clonotype was picked up many times. The chain recombines TRBV7-8 with TRBJ1-1; D not resolved. With 5 bases removed from V and 11 bases from J, the gap between germline ends came to 18 bases. The CDR3 loop spans 13 amino acids. CDR1 is SGHVS, CDR2 FQNEAQ, per germline. CDR3 bases: TGTGCCAGCAGCCACGCCCCCGAATTTACGGCTTTCTTT. Protein sequence: CASSHAPEFTAFF. The full variable domain, its missing parts supplied by reference TRBV7-8 and TRBJ1-1, is GAGVSQSPRYKVAKRGQDVALRCDPISGHVSLFWYQQALGQGPEFLTYFQNEAQLDKSGLPSDRFFAERPEGSVSTLKIQRTQQEDSAVYLCASSHAPEFTAFFGQGTRLTVV.

The CDR3 DNA reads as TGCGCCAGCAGTGAAAGGGGTAGCGGGTCACCCCTCCACTTT. Translated, it gives CASSERGSGSPLHF. This chain uses TRBV10-1 with TRBJ1-6; tentatively, D is TRBD1 (5 bases). This CDR3 contains 14 residues. Germline V gene sequence: CDR1 WNHNN, CDR2 SYGVQD (reference sequence). Between the trimmed V and J ends, which lost 3 bases and 10 bases, there was a span of 13 bases.

This clonotype was observed a handful of times. This chain links TRBV3-1 with TRBJ2-7, with D perhaps TRBD1 (5 bases). CDR3 length equals 14 residues. Germline V gene sequence: CDR1 LGHDT, CDR2 YNNKEL (reference sequence). Trimming took off 1 base at V and 0 bases at J, with 7 bases between the two ends. The CDR3 DNA reads TGTGCCAGCAGCCAAGGGGGCACCTCCTACGAGCAGTACTTC. The encoded protein is CASSQGGTSYEQYF.

This clonotype appeared many times. J is TRBJ1-5 and V is TRBV7-9; D is uncertain. The CDR3 covers 12 residues. CDR1 and CDR2 (germline): SEHNR, FQNEAQ (reference sequence). Trimming shortened V by 3 bases and J by 2 bases, and 2 bases separated the two germline ends. The CDR3 nucleotides read TGTGCCAGCAGCTTGGGCAATCAGCCCCAGCATTTT. It encodes CASSLGNQPQHF.

By sample fraction, this clonotype is medium-sized. One end of the junction varies from germline; a read error may be responsible. This chain uses TRBV3-1 with TRBJ1-2; D is uncertain. The CDR3 length is 12 residues. Germline CDR1 reads LGHDT; CDR2 reads YNNKEL (reference sequence). Here the CDR3 reads CATSRSRDGYTF. DNA for the CDR3: TGTGCCACCAGCAGAAGTAGGGATGGCTACACCTTC.

The table lists this clonotype with many counts. The rearrangement links TRBV7-6 to TRBJ1-6; D perhaps matches TRBD1 (5 bases). From germline, CDR1 is SGHVS and CDR2 FNYEAQ. V shed 5 bases and J shed 10 bases, with 18 bases lying between them. The CDR3 consists of 15 residues. CDR3 sequence (DNA): TGTGCCAGCAGCCTCGGTGGGCTCGCAGGGTCACCCCTCCACTTT. Amino acids: CASSLGGLAGSPLHF.

This chain links TRBV27 with TRBJ1-1, with D perhaps matching TRBD1 (5 bases). V lost 8 bases and J 11 bases, leaving 15 bases between the germline ends. The CDR3 consists of 11 residues. CDR1 and CDR2 (germline): MNHEY, SMNVEV (reference sequence). The CDR3 loop is CASGYRGEAFF. Written as DNA, the CDR3 is TGTGCCAGCGGATATCGGGGGGAGGCTTTCTTT.

This clonotype was observed a few times. The CDR3 loop is CASSPGRETQYF. In DNA, the CDR3 is TGTGCCAGCAGCCCCGGGCGGGAGACCCAGTACTTC. The V call is TRBV5-6, the J call TRBJ2-5; D is ambiguous. This CDR3 contains 12 residues. In germline, CDR1 is SGHDT, CDR2 YYEEEE. Between the trimmed V and J ends, which lost 4 bases and 5 bases, there was a span of 9 bases. Full variable domain (remainder filled in from reference TRBV5-6 and TRBJ2-5): DAGVTQSPTHLIKTRGQQVTLRCSPKSGHDTVSWYQQALGQGPQFIFQYYEEEERQRGNFPDRFSGHQFPNYSSELNVNALLLGDSALYLCASSPGRETQYFGPGTRLLVL.

This clonotype was picked up a small number of times. V and J are TRBV18 and TRBJ2-7; D gene ambiguous. Trimming shortened V by 3 bases and J by 4 bases, and 16 bases separated the two germline ends. In germline, CDR1 is KGHSH, CDR2 LQKENI. The CDR3 spans 15 residues. This chain's CDR3 is CASSPMGPSLYEQYF. The CDR3 DNA reads TGTGCCAGCTCACCCATGGGCCCTTCGCTATACGAGCAGTACTTC.

This clonotype was seen at least ten times. The chain links TRBV20-1 to TRBJ2-7, with D perhaps given as TRBD1 or TRBD2 (5 bases each). This CDR3 comprises 11 residues. Trimming took off 3 bases at V and 2 bases at J, with 5 bases between the two ends. CDR1 and CDR2 from the germline V gene are DFQATT and SNEGSKA (reference sequence). This CDR3 is CSARGPYEQYF. The CDR3, as DNA: TGCAGTGCTAGGGGACCCTACGAGCAGTACTTC.

The rearrangement uses TRBV5-1 and TRBJ1-1; no clear D gene. The CDR3 is 13 residues long. Germline CDR1 and CDR2: SGHRS and YFSETQ. Trimming removed 0 bases at V and 3 bases at J, with 6 bases between. The CDR3 nucleotides are TGCGCCAGCAGCTTGGTCGATCACACTGAAGCTTTCTTT. Its protein is CASSLVDHTEAFF.

In its sample, this clonotype was seen a few times. The chain uses TRBV2 and TRBJ2-1, with a weak D call TRBD1 (7 bases). V lost 3 bases and J 4 bases, leaving 16 bases between the germline ends. Germline-derived CDR1 and CDR2 are SNHLY and FYNNEI. The CDR3 consists of 16 residues. This CDR3 reads CASSELEGARYNEQFF. CDR3 DNA: TGTGCCAGCAGTGAGTTGGAGGGGGCGCGGTACAATGAGCAGTTCTTC.

The table lists this clonotype with a few counts. The chain carries TRBV20-1 and TRBJ2-5; D possibly uses TRBD1 or TRBD2 (5 bases each). This CDR3 has 15 residues. Germline-derived CDR1 and CDR2 are DFQATT and SNEGSKA (reference sequence). Deletions cut 6 bases from V and 0 bases from J, with 17 bases between. CDR3 bases: TGCAGTGCCTGGCAGGGCAGAGGGTACCAAGAGACCCAGTACTTC. Translation: CSAWQGRGYQETQYF.

This clonotype came up a few times. V gene TRBV29-1 combines with J gene TRBJ1-1; TRBD1 matches at 7 bases. The length of the CDR3 is 15 residues. V dropped 7 bases and J dropped 7; count of bases not matched to a gene: 18. Germline CDR1 is SQVTM and CDR2 is ANQGSEA. Here the CDR3 reads CSGSGTELNAGEAFF. CDR3 coding DNA: TGCAGCGGCTCCGGGACAGAGTTGAATGCGGGTGAAGCTTTCTTT.

There are a few counts of this clonotype. This chain links TRBV12-5 with TRBJ2-7; no firm D call. Trimming left V 4 bases short and J 5 bases short, with 18 bases between. This CDR3 is 15 amino acids long. The V gene's germline CDR1 is LGHNT and CDR2 FRNRAP. The CDR3 protein is CASGSPGSPPDEQYF. The CDR3 DNA reads as TGTGCTAGTGGTTCGCCCGGGTCCCCTCCGGACGAGCAGTACTTC.

The chain has TRBV11-2 and TRBJ2-7, with D unclear. Germline V lookup: CDR1 SGHAT, CDR2 FQNNGV. The CDR3 extends over 13 amino acids. Trimming pared 2 bases from V and 2 bases from J, leaving 7 bases between. The CDR3 nucleotides are TGTGCCAGCAGCTTACCCGAAACCTACGAGCAGTACTTC. It encodes CASSLPETYEQYF.